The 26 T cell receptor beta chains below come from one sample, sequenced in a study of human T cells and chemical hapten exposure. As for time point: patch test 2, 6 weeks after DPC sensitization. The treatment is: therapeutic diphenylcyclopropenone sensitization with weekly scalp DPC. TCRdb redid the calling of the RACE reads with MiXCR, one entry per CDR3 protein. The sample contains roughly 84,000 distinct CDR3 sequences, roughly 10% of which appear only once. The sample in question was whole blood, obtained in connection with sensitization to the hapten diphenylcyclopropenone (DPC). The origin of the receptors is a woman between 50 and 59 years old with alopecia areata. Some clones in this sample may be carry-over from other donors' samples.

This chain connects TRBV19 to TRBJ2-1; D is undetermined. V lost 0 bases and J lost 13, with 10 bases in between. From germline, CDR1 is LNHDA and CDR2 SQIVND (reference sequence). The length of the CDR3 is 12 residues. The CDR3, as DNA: TGTGCCAGTAGTATAGACGTGTCCTCACAGTTCTTC. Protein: CASSIDVSSQFF. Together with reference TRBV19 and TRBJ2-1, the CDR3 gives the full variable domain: DGGITQSPKYLFRKEGQNVTLSCEQNLNHDAMYWYRQDPGQGLRLIYYSQIVNDFQKGDIAEGYSVSREKKESFPLTVTSAQKNPTAFYLCASSIDVSSQFFGPGTRLTVL.

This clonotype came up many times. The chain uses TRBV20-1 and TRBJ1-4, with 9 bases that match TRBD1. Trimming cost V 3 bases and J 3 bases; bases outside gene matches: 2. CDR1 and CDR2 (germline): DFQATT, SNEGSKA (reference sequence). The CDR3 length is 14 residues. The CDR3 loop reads CSASRTGANEKLFF. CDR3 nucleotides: TGCAGTGCTAGCCGGACAGGGGCTAATGAAAAACTGTTTTTT.

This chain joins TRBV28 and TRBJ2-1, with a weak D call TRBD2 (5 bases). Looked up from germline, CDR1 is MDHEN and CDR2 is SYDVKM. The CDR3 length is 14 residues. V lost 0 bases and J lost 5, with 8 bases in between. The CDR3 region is CASSLWSSDNEQFF. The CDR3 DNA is TGTGCCAGCAGTTTATGGAGTAGCGACAATGAGCAGTTCTTC.

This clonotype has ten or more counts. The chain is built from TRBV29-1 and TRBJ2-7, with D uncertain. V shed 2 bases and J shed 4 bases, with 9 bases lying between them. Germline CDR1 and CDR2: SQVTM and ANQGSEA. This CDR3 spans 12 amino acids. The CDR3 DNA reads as TGCAGCGTTGAATCCATGGGATACGAGCAGTACTTC. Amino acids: CSVESMGYEQYF.

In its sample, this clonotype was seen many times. The CDR3, as DNA: TGTGCCAGCAGTCCGGGGACAGCTTATAATTCACCCCTCCACTTT. This sequence encodes CASSPGTAYNSPLHF. The chain couples TRBV27 to TRBJ1-6; 7 bases map to TRBD1. CDR3 length: 15 residues. The V gene end was trimmed by 5 bases and the J gene end by 4 bases; junction bases not matched to a gene: 5. Germline V CDR1 and CDR2: MNHEY, SMNVEV (reference sequence).

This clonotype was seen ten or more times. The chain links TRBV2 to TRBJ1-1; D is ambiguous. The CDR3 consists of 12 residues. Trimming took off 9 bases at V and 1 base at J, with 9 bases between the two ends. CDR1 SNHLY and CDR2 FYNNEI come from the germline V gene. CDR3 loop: CASGKANTEAFF. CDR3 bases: TGTGCCAGTGGCAAAGCGAACACTGAAGCTTTCTTT.

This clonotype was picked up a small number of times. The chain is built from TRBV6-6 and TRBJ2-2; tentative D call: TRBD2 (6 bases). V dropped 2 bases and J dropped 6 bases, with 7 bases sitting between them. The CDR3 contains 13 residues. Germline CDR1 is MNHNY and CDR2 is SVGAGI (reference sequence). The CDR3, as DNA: TGTGCCAGCAGTTACCGGGAGTCCGGGGAGCTGTTTTTT. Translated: CASSYRESGELFF.

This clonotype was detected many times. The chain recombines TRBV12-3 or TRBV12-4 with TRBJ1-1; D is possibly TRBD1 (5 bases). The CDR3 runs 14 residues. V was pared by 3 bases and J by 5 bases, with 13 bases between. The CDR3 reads CASSLLGTGTEAFF. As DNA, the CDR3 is TGTGCCAGCAGTTTGCTGGGGACGGGAACTGAAGCTTTCTTT.

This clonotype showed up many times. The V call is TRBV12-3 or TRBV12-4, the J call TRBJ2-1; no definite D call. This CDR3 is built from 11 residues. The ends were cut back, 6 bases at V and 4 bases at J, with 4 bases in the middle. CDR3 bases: TGTGCCAGCAGGGAATACAATGAGCAGTTCTTC. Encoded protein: CASREYNEQFF.

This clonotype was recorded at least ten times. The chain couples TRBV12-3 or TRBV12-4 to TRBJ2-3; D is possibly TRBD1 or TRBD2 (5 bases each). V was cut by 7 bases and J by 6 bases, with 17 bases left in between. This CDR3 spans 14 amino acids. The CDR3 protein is CASNRWGNADTQYF. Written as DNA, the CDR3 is TGTGCCAGCAATCGTTGGGGGAACGCGGATACGCAGTATTTT.

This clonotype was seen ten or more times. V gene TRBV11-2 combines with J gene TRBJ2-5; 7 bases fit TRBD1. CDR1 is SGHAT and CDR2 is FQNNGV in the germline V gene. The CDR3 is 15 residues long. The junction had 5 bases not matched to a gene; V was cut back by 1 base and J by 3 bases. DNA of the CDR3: TGTGCCAGCAGCTTAGGAAGGGGGCGCGAAGAGACCCAGTACTTC. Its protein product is CASSLGRGREETQYF.

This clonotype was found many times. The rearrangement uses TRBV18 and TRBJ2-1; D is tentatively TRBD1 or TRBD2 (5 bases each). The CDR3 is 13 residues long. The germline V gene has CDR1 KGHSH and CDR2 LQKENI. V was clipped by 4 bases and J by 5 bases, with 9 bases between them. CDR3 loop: CASSQGTNNEQFF. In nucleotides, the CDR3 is TGTGCCAGCTCACAGGGGACCAACAATGAGCAGTTCTTC.

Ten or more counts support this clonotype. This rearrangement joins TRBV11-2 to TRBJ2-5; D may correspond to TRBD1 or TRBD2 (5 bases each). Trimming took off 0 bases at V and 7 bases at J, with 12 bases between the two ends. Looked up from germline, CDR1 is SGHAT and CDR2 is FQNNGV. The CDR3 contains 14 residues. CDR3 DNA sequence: TGTGCCAGCAGCTTAGATGCAGGGAGCTTGACCCAGTACTTC. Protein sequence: CASSLDAGSLTQYF. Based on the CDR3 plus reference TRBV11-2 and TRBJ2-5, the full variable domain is EAGVAQSPRYKIIEKRQSVAFWCNPISGHATLYWYQQILGQGPKLLIQFQNNGVVDDSQLPKDRFSAERLKGVDSTLKIQPAKLEDSAVYLCASSLDAGSLTQYFGPGTRLLVL.

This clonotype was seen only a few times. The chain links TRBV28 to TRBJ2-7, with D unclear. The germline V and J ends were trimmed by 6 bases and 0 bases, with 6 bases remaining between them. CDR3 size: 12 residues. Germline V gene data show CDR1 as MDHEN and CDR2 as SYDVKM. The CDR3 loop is CASSWSSYEQYF. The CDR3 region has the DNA TGTGCCAGCAGCTGGTCCTCCTACGAGCAGTACTTC.

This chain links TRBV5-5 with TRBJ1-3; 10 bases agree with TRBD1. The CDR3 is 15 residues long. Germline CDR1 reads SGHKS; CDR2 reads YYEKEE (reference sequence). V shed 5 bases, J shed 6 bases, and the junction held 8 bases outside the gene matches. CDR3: CASRTGTGELNTIYF. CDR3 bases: TGTGCCAGCAGAACCGGGACAGGGGAATTAAACACCATATATTTT.

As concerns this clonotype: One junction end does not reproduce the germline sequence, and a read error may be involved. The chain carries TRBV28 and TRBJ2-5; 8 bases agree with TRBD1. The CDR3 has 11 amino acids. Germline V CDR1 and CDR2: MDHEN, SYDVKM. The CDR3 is CASSLEGDRTF. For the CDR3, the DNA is TGTGCCAGCAGTTTGGAGGGGGACAGGACCTTC.

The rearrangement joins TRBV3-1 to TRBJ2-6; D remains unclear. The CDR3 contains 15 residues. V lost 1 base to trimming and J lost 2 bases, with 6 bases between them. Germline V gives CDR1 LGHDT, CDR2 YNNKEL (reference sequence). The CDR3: CASSQGVPGANVLTF. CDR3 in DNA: TGTGCCAGCAGCCAAGGGGTGCCTGGGGCCAACGTCCTGACTTTC.

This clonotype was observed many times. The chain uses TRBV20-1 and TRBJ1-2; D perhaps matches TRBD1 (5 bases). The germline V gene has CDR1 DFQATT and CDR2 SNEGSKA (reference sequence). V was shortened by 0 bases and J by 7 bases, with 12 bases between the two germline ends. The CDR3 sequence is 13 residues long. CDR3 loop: CSARDTGPFGYTF. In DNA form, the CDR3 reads TGCAGTGCTAGAGATACAGGTCCGTTTGGCTACACCTTC.

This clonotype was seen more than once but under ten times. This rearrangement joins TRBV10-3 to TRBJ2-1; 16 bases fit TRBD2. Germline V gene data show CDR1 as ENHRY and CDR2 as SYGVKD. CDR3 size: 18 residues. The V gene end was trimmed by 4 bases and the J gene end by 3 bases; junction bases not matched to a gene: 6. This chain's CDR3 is CAISAGLAGGRFYNEQFF. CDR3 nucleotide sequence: TGTGCCATCAGTGCGGGACTAGCGGGAGGGAGATTCTACAATGAGCAGTTCTTC.

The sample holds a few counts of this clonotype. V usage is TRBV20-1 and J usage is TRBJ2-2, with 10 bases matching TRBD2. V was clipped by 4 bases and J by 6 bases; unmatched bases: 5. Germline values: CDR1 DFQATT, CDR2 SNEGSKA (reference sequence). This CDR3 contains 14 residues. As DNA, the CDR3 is TGCAGTGCTATTAGTCTAGCGGGAGCCGGGGAGCTGTTTTTT. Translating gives CSAISLAGAGELFF.

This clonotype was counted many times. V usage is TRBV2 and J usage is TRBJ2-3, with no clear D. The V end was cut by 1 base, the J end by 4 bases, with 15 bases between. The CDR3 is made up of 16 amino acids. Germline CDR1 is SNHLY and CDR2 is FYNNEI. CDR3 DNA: TGTGCCAGCAGTGAAGGATTCCGGGTTTTAGCAGATACGCAGTATTTT. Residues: CASSEGFRVLADTQYF.

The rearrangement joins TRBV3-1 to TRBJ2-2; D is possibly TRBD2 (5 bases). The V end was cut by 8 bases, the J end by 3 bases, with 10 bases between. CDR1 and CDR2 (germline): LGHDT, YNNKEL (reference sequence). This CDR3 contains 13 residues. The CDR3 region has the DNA TGTGCCAGCGGGAGATCGTACACCGGGGAGCTGTTTTTT. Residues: CASGRSYTGELFF.

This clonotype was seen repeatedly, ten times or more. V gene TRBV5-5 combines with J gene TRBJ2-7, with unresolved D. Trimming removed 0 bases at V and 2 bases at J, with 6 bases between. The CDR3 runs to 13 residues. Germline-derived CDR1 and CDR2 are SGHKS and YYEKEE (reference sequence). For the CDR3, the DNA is TGTGCCAGCAGCTTGGCGCAGGCCTACGAGCAGTACTTC. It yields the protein CASSLAQAYEQYF.

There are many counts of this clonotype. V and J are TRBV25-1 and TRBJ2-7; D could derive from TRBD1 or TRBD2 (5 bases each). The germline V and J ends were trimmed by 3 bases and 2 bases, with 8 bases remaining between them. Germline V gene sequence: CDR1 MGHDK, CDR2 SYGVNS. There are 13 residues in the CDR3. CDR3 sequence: CASSDSGPYEQYF. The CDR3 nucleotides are TGTGCCAGCAGTGATTCGGGACCCTACGAGCAGTACTTC.

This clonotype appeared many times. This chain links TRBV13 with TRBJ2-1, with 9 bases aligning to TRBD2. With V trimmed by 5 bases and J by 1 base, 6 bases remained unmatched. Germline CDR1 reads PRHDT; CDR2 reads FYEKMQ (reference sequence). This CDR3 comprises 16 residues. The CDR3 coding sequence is TGTGCCAGCAGCCCCCTTAGCGGGAGTTCCTACAATGAGCAGTTCTTC. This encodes CASSPLSGSSYNEQFF.

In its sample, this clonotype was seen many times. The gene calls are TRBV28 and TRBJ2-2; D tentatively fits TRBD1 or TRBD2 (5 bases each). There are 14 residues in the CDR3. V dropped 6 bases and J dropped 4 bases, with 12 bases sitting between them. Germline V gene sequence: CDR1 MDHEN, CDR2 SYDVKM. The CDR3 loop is CASRLGTPTGELFF. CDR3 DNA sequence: TGTGCCAGCAGACTTGGGACCCCCACCGGGGAGCTGTTTTTT. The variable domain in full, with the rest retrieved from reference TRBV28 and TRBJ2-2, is DVKVTQSSRYLVKRTGEKVFLECVQDMDHENMFWYRQDPGLGLRLIYFSYDVKMKEKGDIPEGYSVSREKKERFSLILESASTNQTSMYLCASRLGTPTGELFFGEGSRLTVL.